Listed below are T cell receptor beta chains from one sample, sequenced in a study of glioma-infiltrating T cells. TCRdb re-analysed the multiplex PCR reads in MiXCR, keeping a single row per CDR3 protein. In the table there are about 99,000 distinct CDR3 sequences, about 30% of which are singletons. Sequenced sample: glioma tissue, nonneoplastic brain tissue, or PBMCs (not recorded which). These receptors were obtained from a human donor with low-grade glioma or glioblastoma, undergoing nonglioma brain surgery, or in good health (not recorded which). Each CDR3 is given with its conserved first and last residue. A D gene is named only where the DNA matches it firmly. Clone size is stated in some rows and not others, as once, few, many or a class when expanded.

TGTGCCAGCAGTTTCCCATTAGGCAGGGGCTACGAGCAGTACTTC	CASSFPLGRGYEQYF	NA	TRBV28	TRBJ2-7	NA
TGTGCCAGCAGTGACAGGAATATTAAGCTCCAGCATTTT	CASSDRNIKLQHF	NA	TRBV28	TRBJ1-5	NA
TGCAGTGCTAGGCGCGGGGGGTTCAATGAGCAGTTCTTC	CSARRGGFNEQFF	NA	TRBV20-1	TRBJ2-1	TRBD2
TGTGCCACCAGCAGACATGGACAGCCCTACGAGCAGTACTTC	CATSRHGQPYEQYF	many	TRBV15	TRBJ2-7	NA
TGTGCCAGCAGTTTCATGCGGGCGGAAGCTTTCTTT	CASSFMRAEAFF	few	TRBV12-3/TRBV12-4	TRBJ1-1	NA
TGTGCCAGCAGTCCACTATGGGGGGGCTACGAGCAGTACTTC	CASSPLWGGYEQYF	many	TRBV28	TRBJ2-7	TRBD2
TGCGCCAGCAGTTCCTCGGTAGCGGGGTCCTCAGAGACCCAGTACTTC	CASSSSVAGSSETQYF	NA	TRBV28	TRBJ2-5	TRBD2
TGTGCCAGCAGAGTCCGAGGACCCTACGAGCAGTACTTC	CASRVRGPYEQYF	few	TRBV11-2	TRBJ2-7	NA
TGTGCCAGCAGGCGGGGGGAAGGGCAGCCCCAGCATTTT	CASRRGEGQPQHF	many	TRBV27	TRBJ1-5	NA
TGTGCCAGTAGTAGGACTACAGGGGGTAAGGGACAGCCCCAGCATTTT	CASSRTTGGKGQPQHF	few	TRBV19	TRBJ1-5	TRBD1
TGTGCCAGCAGCTTAGCACTTAGGGGACAGGGGAACTTC	CASSLALRGQGNF	many	TRBV7-6	TRBJ2-5	TRBD1
TGTGCCAGCAGCCGAGGGGGACAGGGGAGCAATGAGCAGTTCTTC	CASSRGGQGSNEQFF	few	TRBV11-3	TRBJ2-1	TRBD1
TGTGCCAGCAGCTTAGGGGCATCCTATGGCTACACCTTC	CASSLGASYGYTF	many	TRBV7-9	TRBJ1-2	NA
TGTGCCAGCAGCTTAGCGACGGGGGACCGGTACTTC	CASSLATGDRYF	many	TRBV7-2	TRBJ2-5	NA
TGTGCCAGCAGGTCGTCCGGGAGAAATGAAAAACTGTTTTTT	CASRSSGRNEKLFF	NA	TRBV2	TRBJ1-4	NA
TGTGCCAGCACCCCGGACAGGGGTAGCACAGATACGCAGTATTTT	CASTPDRGSTDTQYF	NA	TRBV2	TRBJ2-3	TRBD1
TGTGCCAGCAGCCAAGATCTCCCTAGCCTCTACAATGAGAAGTTCTTC	CASSQDLPSLYNEKFF	NA	TRBV3-1	TRBJ2-1	NA
TGTGCCAGTAACGTCCGCCTAAGCACAGATACGCAGTATTTT	CASNVRLSTDTQYF	few	TRBV19	TRBJ2-3	NA
TGTGCCAGCAGATTAGGACAGTATAGCTCCTACGAGCAGTACTTC	CASRLGQYSSYEQYF	many	TRBV6-1	TRBJ2-7	NA
TGTGCCAGCAGCCAAGAACCAAGTCTCTATGGCTACACCTTC	CASSQEPSLYGYTF	NA	TRBV3-1	TRBJ1-2	NA
TGTGCCAGCAGCTTAGGGGGACAGTACTGGTCCGTAAATGAAAAACTGTTTTTT	CASSLGGQYWSVNEKLFF	NA	TRBV7-2	TRBJ1-4	TRBD1
TGTGCCAGCAGCCAACACGCGGGGGGTCGGGGAGATACGCAGTATTTT	CASSQHAGGRGDTQYF	NA	TRBV4-2	TRBJ2-3	TRBD2
TGTGCCAGCAGCTTATACGAGGCCACAGATACGCAGTATTTT	CASSLYEATDTQYF	many	TRBV7-6	TRBJ2-3	NA
TGTGCCAGCATGGGACAGATGAACACTGAAGCTTTCTTT	CASMGQMNTEAFF	many	TRBV27	TRBJ1-1	TRBD1
TGTGCCAGTATGCCATCTCGGAGAACCCAAGCTTTCTTT	CASMPSRRTQAFF	many	TRBV19	TRBJ1-1	NA
TGTGCCAGTAGTATGAGGGACAGCCACAATGAGCAGTTCTTC	CASSMRDSHNEQFF	NA	TRBV19	TRBJ2-1	TRBD1
TGTGCCAGCAAAAGGGTGGAGACCCAGTACTTC	CASKRVETQYF	many	TRBV2	TRBJ2-5	NA
TGTGACAGCAGCTTAGGTGCAGGAACTCCCTACGAGCAGTACTTC	CDSSLGAGTPYEQYF	NA	TRBV7-2	TRBJ2-7	NA
TGTGCCAGCAGCCGGGGACAGAACTCCTACGAGCAGTACTTC	CASSRGQNSYEQYF	NA	TRBV7-2	TRBJ2-7	TRBD1
TGCAGTGCTAGAGATCGCGGGGCCGGGAACACTGAAGCTTTCTTT	CSARDRGAGNTEAFF	NA	TRBV20-1	TRBJ1-1	NA
TGTGCCAGCAGCCCTTGGACAGGGGGAAAAGGCACTGAAGCTTTCTTT	CASSPWTGGKGTEAFF	NA	TRBV7-6	TRBJ1-1	TRBD1
TGCAGTGCCAACAGCCTCCGGGGGGTGGAAGATACGCAGTATTTT	CSANSLRGVEDTQYF	many	TRBV20-1	TRBJ2-3	TRBD2
TGCAGTGCGACGGAGGCTAGCGGGGGGAATAAAGAGACCCAGCACTTC	CSATEASGGNKETQHF	NA	TRBV20-1	TRBJ2-7	TRBD2
TGCAGTGCTAGAGACCCCCGTAGGGGCCTGTACGAGCAGTACTTC	CSARDPRRGLYEQYF	many	TRBV20-1	TRBJ2-7	NA
TGCAGTGCTAGTTTGGGGACCTACGAGCAGTACTTC	CSASLGTYEQYF	few	TRBV20-1	TRBJ2-7	NA
TGCAGTGCTAGAGATGGAACAGGAATCCAAGAGACCCAGTACTTC	CSARDGTGIQETQYF	many	TRBV20-1	TRBJ2-5	NA
TGCAGCGATGAGGTCGGGACGGAAGAAGCTTTCTTT	CSDEVGTEEAFF	NA	TRBV29-1	TRBJ1-1	NA
TGTGCCAGCAGAACGGAGGGGATGAACACTGAAGCTTTCTTT	CASRTEGMNTEAFF	many	TRBV25-1	TRBJ1-1	NA
TGTGCCAGCAGTTACTCGAGTCCTGACTACGAGCAGTACTTC	CASSYSSPDYEQYF	many	TRBV6-2/TRBV6-3	TRBJ2-7	NA